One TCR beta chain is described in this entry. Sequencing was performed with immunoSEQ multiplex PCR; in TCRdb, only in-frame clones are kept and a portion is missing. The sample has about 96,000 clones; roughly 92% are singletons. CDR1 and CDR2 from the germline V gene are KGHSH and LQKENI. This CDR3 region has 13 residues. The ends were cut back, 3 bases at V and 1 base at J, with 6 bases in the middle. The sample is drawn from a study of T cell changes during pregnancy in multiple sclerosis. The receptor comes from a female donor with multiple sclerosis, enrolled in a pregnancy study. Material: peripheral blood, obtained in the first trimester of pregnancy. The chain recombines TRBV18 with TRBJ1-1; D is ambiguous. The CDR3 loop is CASSPSGNTEAFF. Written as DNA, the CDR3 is TGTGCCAGCTCACCGTCGGGGAACACTGAAGCTTTCTTT. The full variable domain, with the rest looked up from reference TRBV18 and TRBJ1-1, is NAGVMQNPRHLVRRRGQEARLRCSPMKGHSHVYWYRQLPEEGLKFMVYLQKENIIDESGMPKERFSAEFPKEGPSILRIQQVVRGDSAAYFCASSPSGNTEAFFGQGTRLTVV.